This passage covers 5 T cell receptor beta chains from one sample sequenced in a study of T cells in Graves' hyperthyroidism and ophthalmopathy. The source material, RNA transcripts, was used to amplify TCR beta CDR3 regions. Primed by the HTBI set, a first-round RT-PCR was run on the TCR CDR3. One entry per CDR3 protein results from TCRdb running MiXCR on the multiplex PCR reads. In the table there are about 270,000 distinct CDR3 sequences, about 15% of which are singletons. The sequenced sample consisted of blood. The receptors derive from a woman between 45 and 60 years old with Graves' hyperthyroidism that later progressed to Graves' ophthalmopathy.

This clonotype has only a few counts. V is TRBV4-2 and J is TRBJ2-1; D remains ambiguous. V was trimmed by 1 base and J by 8 bases, leaving 6 bases between them. Per the germline V gene, CDR1 is LGHNA and CDR2 is YNFKEQ. The CDR3 has 12 amino acids. The CDR3, as DNA: TGTGCCAGCAGCCAAGCTGTGGATGAGCAGTTCTTC. Its protein product is CASSQAVDEQFF.

This clonotype was observed at least ten times. The CDR3 DNA follows: TGTGCCAGCAGCCAATTCCTCGGGACCGACTACGAGCAGTACTTC. It encodes CASSQFLGTDYEQYF. V and J are TRBV3-1 and TRBJ2-7; D could derive from TRBD1 or TRBD2 (5 bases each). Trimming left V 2 bases short and J 3 bases short, with 14 bases between. The CDR3 totals 15 residues. Germline assignment: CDR1 LGHDT and CDR2 YNNKEL (reference sequence).

This clonotype was seen at least ten times. DNA for the CDR3: TGTGCCAGCAGTGCCTTTCCAGCTCGAGCCTACGAGCAGTACTTC. Amino acid sequence: CASSAFPARAYEQYF. V is TRBV6-1 and J is TRBJ2-7; D is unclear. The V gene lost 4 bases and the J gene lost 2 bases, with 15 bases spanning the gap. The germline V gene has CDR1 MNHNS and CDR2 SASEGT. The CDR3 extends over 15 amino acids.

The table lists this clonotype with many counts. The J gene is TRBJ2-5, the V gene TRBV7-2; 7 nucleotides match TRBD2. Germline V gives CDR1 SGHTA, CDR2 FQGNSA. CDR3 length: 16 residues. V was clipped by 4 bases and J by 1 base; unmatched bases: 9. CDR3 coding DNA: TGTGCCAGCAGCTCCCAGACCGGGACTATCCAAGAGACCCAGTACTTC. This sequence encodes CASSSQTGTIQETQYF. Complete variable domain (other parts from reference TRBV7-2 and TRBJ2-5): GAGVSQSPSNKVTEKGKDVELRCDPISGHTALYWYRQSLGQGLEFLIYFQGNSAPDKSGLPSDRFSAERTGGSVSTLTIQRTQQEDSAVYLCASSSQTGTIQETQYFGPGTRLLVL.

CDR3 in amino acids: CATSSPWGVLNIQYF. The CDR3 nucleotides read TGTGCCACCAGCAGCCCCTGGGGGGTTCTAAACATTCAGTACTTC. The gene calls are TRBV15 and TRBJ2-4, with D perhaps TRBD2 (6 bases). V lost 3 bases, J lost 6 bases, and 15 bases lay in between. Germline loops: CDR1 LNHNV, CDR2 YYDKDF (reference sequence). CDR3 length: 15 amino acids. The whole variable domain, filled in from reference TRBV15 and TRBJ2-4, reads DAMVIQNPRYQVTQFGKPVTLSCSQTLNHNVMYWYQQKSSQAPKLLFHYYDKDFNNEADTPDNFQSRRPNTSFCFLDIRSPGLGDTAMYLCATSSPWGVLNIQYFGAGTRLSVL.